This T cell receptor (beta chain) was found in a study of blood T cell repertoires in COVID-19. The V end lost 3 bases, the J end lost 2 bases, and 5 bases lay between the germline ends. Germline loops: CDR1 SGHNT, CDR2 YYREEE (reference sequence). This CDR3 region has 13 residues. Method: immunoSEQ multiplex PCR; TCRdb's copy keeps in-frame clones and lacks some. The sample records 120,000 or so clones, 88% being singletons. This clone was counted a few times. Sequenced material: peripheral blood. This TCR was sampled from a man aged 45-60 years with acute or convalescent COVID-19. This chain connects TRBV5-4 to TRBJ2-2; D not resolved. CDR3 residues: CASSSRNTGELFF. For the CDR3, the DNA is TGTGCCAGCAGCTCCAGAAACACCGGGGAGCTGTTTTTT.